The 20 T cell receptor beta chains below come from one sample, sequenced in a study of cytomegalovirus exposure and HLA in healthy donors. The repertoire was sequenced with immunoSEQ multiplex PCR; TCRdb's copy has only in-frame clones and lacks some. The sample records 200,000 or so clones, 75% to 90% being singletons. The sequenced sample was PBMCs. Every receptor here comes from a young man in good health and CMV-seropositive.

The CDR3 loop reads CASSAPGTSGIYEQYF. CDR3 nucleotides: TGTGCCAGCAGCGCGCCCGGGACTAGCGGGATATACGAGCAGTACTTC. The rearrangement joins TRBV7-9 to TRBJ2-7; TRBD2 matches 13 bases. The CDR3 length is 16 residues. Germline CDR1 is SEHNR and CDR2 is FQNEAQ (reference sequence). Unmatched junction bases numbered 8, after V lost 5 bases and J lost 4 bases.

The chain uses TRBV5-4 and TRBJ1-1; no firm D call. The CDR3 is 14 amino acids. Germline V gene data show CDR1 as SGHNT and CDR2 as YYREEE (reference sequence). Trimming removed 1 base at V and 4 bases at J, with 11 bases between. The DNA of the CDR3 is TGTGCCAGCAGCTTGTTTCCCCGGAGCACTGAAGCTTTCTTT. Translating gives CASSLFPRSTEAFF.

The V call is TRBV27, the J call TRBJ2-1; TRBD2 matches at 8 bases. This CDR3 has 14 amino acids. V dropped 8 bases and J dropped 4; count of bases not matched to a gene: 7. CDR1 is MNHEY, CDR2 SMNVEV, per germline (reference sequence). As DNA, the CDR3 is TGTGCCAGCGGGGTGACTAGCGTTTACAATGAGCAGTTCTTC. Its translation: CASGVTSVYNEQFF.

The genes are TRBV5-4 and TRBJ2-7; D might be TRBD1 (5 bases). Germline V gene lookup returns CDR1 SGHNT and CDR2 YYREEE (reference sequence). Trimming stripped 1 base from V and 5 bases from J, with 16 bases between. This CDR3 has 15 amino acids. CDR3 DNA sequence: TGTGCCAGCAGCTTGCAGGGCACGTCGGGCCACGAGCAGTACTTC. Residues: CASSLQGTSGHEQYF. Looking up the rest from reference TRBV5-4 and TRBJ2-7 gives the full variable domain: ETGVTQSPTHLIKTRGQQVTLRCSSQSGHNTVSWYQQALGQGPQFIFQYYREEENGRGNFPPRFSGLQFPNYSSELNVNALELDDSALYLCASSLQGTSGHEQYFGPGTRLTVT.

The chain is built from TRBV11-3 and TRBJ2-1; TRBD2 agrees at 10 bases. V lost 5 bases to trimming and J lost 4 bases; unmatched junction nucleotides: 5. From germline, CDR1 is SGHNT and CDR2 YENEEA. This CDR3 has 15 residues. The CDR3 sequence: CASSPGGLAYNEQFF. Written as DNA, the CDR3 is TGTGCCAGCAGCCCGGGGGGACTAGCGTACAATGAGCAGTTCTTC.

This clone showed up many times. CDR3 protein: CASSREGAYQPQHF. The DNA for the CDR3 is TGTGCCAGCAGCCGCGAAGGGGCGTATCAGCCCCAGCATTTT. The chain joins TRBV6-6 to TRBJ1-5; tentatively, D is TRBD1 (5 bases). There are 14 residues in the CDR3. V lost 6 bases and J lost 5, with 14 bases in between. Germline V gene sequence: CDR1 MNHNY, CDR2 SVGAGI (reference sequence).

As DNA, the CDR3 is TGTGCCAGCAGCTCGACAGGGGGGAACACTGAAGCTTTCTTT. The encoded protein is CASSSTGGNTEAFF. The rearrangement uses TRBV13 and TRBJ1-1; 9 bases agree with TRBD1. The CDR3 length is 14 residues. Germline V gene data show CDR1 as PRHDT and CDR2 as FYEKMQ (reference sequence). V gave up 4 bases and J gave up 1 base; unmatched junction bases: 1.

On this clone itself: One base away lies a much larger clone, so this may be a sequencing read error. The chain is built from TRBV7-2 and TRBJ2-7, with 8 positions matching TRBD2. The CDR3 is made up of 12 amino acids. Trimming at V came to 5 bases and at J to 4 bases, leaving 1 base not matched to a gene. Per germline, CDR1 SGHTA and CDR2 FQGNSA. The CDR3 nucleotides are TGTGCCAGCAGCCCGGGGGGGTACGAGCAGTACTTC. Its translation: CASSPGGYEQYF. The entire variable domain, with the rest obtained from reference TRBV7-2 and TRBJ2-7, is as follows: GAGVSQSPSNKVTEKGKDVELRCDPISGHTALYWYRQSLGQGLEFLIYFQGNSAPDKSGLPSDRFSAERTGGSVSTLTIQRTQQEDSAVYLCASSPGGYEQYFGPGTRLTVT.

J is TRBJ2-1 and V is TRBV7-3; 7 nucleotides match TRBD2. V shed 4 bases and J 9 bases; nucleotides not matched to a gene: 6. The length of the CDR3 is 13 residues. The germline V gene has CDR1 SGHTA and CDR2 FQGTGA. The CDR3: CASSYGPGGEQFF. As DNA, the CDR3 is TGTGCCAGCAGCTATGGGCCGGGGGGTGAGCAGTTCTTC.

The chain uses TRBV28 and TRBJ2-4, with 7 nucleotides matching TRBD2. Germline CDR1 and CDR2: MDHEN and SYDVKM. The CDR3 consists of 14 residues. Germline trimming cut 4 bases from V and 6 bases from J; bases unmatched to any gene: 6. CDR3 protein: CASSSPSGGNIQYF. For the CDR3, the DNA is TGTGCCAGCAGTTCGCCGTCGGGAGGAAACATTCAGTACTTC.

The rearrangement joins TRBV27 to TRBJ2-5; D remains ambiguous. Trimming removed 0 bases from V and 1 base from J, with 3 bases in between. There are 13 residues in the CDR3. Per the germline V gene, CDR1 is MNHEY and CDR2 is SMNVEV (reference sequence). The CDR3 DNA is TGTGCCAGCAGTTTATCCTCCCAAGAGACCCAGTACTTC. Its protein product is CASSLSSQETQYF.

V usage is TRBV13 and J usage is TRBJ2-1; D perhaps matches TRBD1 (5 bases). The germline V gene encodes CDR1 PRHDT and CDR2 FYEKMQ (reference sequence). The CDR3 has 16 residues. Trimming cost V 5 bases and J 1 base, with 15 bases left between them. CDR3 DNA: TGTGCCAGCAGCCCCCCCCCAGGGCAATCCTACAATGAGCAGTTCTTC. Protein product: CASSPPPGQSYNEQFF.

The chain couples TRBV4-1 to TRBJ1-2; 10 bases are a match to TRBD1. Per the germline V gene, CDR1 is MGHRA and CDR2 is YSYEKL. The ends lost 2 bases at V and 8 bases at J; junction bases unmatched: 11. This CDR3 contains 16 residues. The CDR3 loop is CASSQPGTGDFRGYTF. In DNA, the CDR3 is TGCGCCAGCAGCCAACCCGGGACAGGGGACTTTCGAGGCTACACCTTC.

V is TRBV6-5 and J is TRBJ2-7, with 11 positions matching TRBD1. CDR1 is MNHEY and CDR2 is SVGAGI in the germline V gene. The CDR3 sequence is 16 residues long. V shed 2 bases, J shed 1 base, and the junction held 4 bases outside the gene matches. The CDR3: CASSYPGQGASYEQYF. DNA for the CDR3: TGTGCCAGCAGTTACCCCGGACAGGGGGCTTCCTACGAGCAGTACTTC.

The V gene is TRBV4-1, the J gene TRBJ1-1, with 9 bases aligning to TRBD1. The junction had 4 bases not matched to a gene; V was cut back by 5 bases and J by 3 bases. The CDR3 extends over 14 amino acids. Germline V lookup: CDR1 MGHRA, CDR2 YSYEKL. The CDR3 reads CASSARQGDTEAFF. As DNA, the CDR3 is TGCGCCAGCAGCGCCAGACAGGGGGACACTGAAGCTTTCTTT.

The chain's CDR3 is CASSLAGVYNEQFF. The CDR3 bases are TGTGCCAGCAGCTTGGCCGGGGTCTACAATGAGCAGTTCTTC. The rearrangement uses TRBV5-4 and TRBJ2-1; D perhaps matches TRBD2 (5 bases). The length of the CDR3 is 14 residues. Trimming removed 0 bases from V and 3 bases from J, with 7 bases in between. Germline V CDR1 and CDR2: SGHNT, YYREEE (reference sequence). Full variable domain (outside the CDR3, taken from reference TRBV5-4 and TRBJ2-1): ETGVTQSPTHLIKTRGQQVTLRCSSQSGHNTVSWYQQALGQGPQFIFQYYREEENGRGNFPPRFSGLQFPNYSSELNVNALELDDSALYLCASSLAGVYNEQFFGPGTRLTVL.

There are many counts of this clone. J is TRBJ2-2 and V is TRBV5-1; D gene uncertain. The V gene lost 0 bases and the J gene lost 3 bases, with 6 bases spanning the gap. CDR3 size: 14 residues. Germline lookup yields CDR1 SGHRS and CDR2 YFSETQ. CDR3 sequence reads: CASSLGVDTGELFF. DNA of the CDR3: TGCGCCAGCAGCTTGGGCGTCGACACCGGGGAGCTGTTTTTT.

A remark on this clone: The CDR3 does not close with the conserved phenylalanine or tryptophan, likely indicating a read error. J is TRBJ1-1 and V is TRBV30; D is unclear. Trimming left V 6 bases short and J 1 base short, with 9 bases between. The CDR3 loop spans 12 amino acids. The germline V gene has CDR1 GTSNPN and CDR2 SVGIG (reference sequence). The CDR3 region is CACTRTNTEAFS. In nucleotides, the CDR3 is TGTGCCTGTACTAGGACGAACACTGAAGCTTTCTCT.

The V and J genes are TRBV7-6 and TRBJ2-1; TRBD2 aligns across 7 bases. CDR3 length equals 13 residues. Germline V gene sequence: CDR1 SGHVS, CDR2 FNYEAQ. Losses at the gene ends were 4 bases for V and 6 bases for J; bases not matched to a gene: 3. The CDR3 DNA reads as TGTGCCAGCAGCTGGACGGGGGGCAATGAGCAGTTCTTC. Amino acids: CASSWTGGNEQFF.

On this clone: Germline and junction disagree at one end, which may indicate a read error. This CDR3 is also generated by other DNA sequences in the sample. V usage is TRBV30 and J usage is TRBJ2-1; TRBD2 agrees at 9 bases. CDR3 length equals 16 residues. Germline V gene lookup returns CDR1 GTSNPN and CDR2 SVGIG (reference sequence). The CDR3 sequence: CAWSPAGTSPYNEQFF. CDR3 DNA sequence: TGTGCCTGGAGCCCTGCTGGGACTAGCCCGTACAATGAACAGTTCTTC.